This is a list of T cell receptor beta chains from one sample in a study of T cells in Graves' hyperthyroidism and ophthalmopathy. Using its own MiXCR run on the multiplex PCR reads, TCRdb lists one record per CDR3 protein. Found here are about 510,000 distinct CDR3 sequences, 46% of them singletons; the top ten hold about two fifths. Sequenced material: peripheral blood or thyroid tissue (not recorded which). Receptors originate from an adult woman with Graves' disease, either hyperthyroidism or ophthalmopathy (not recorded which). Both conserved end residues are trimmed from each CDR3.

cdr3_length | j_call | v_call | cdr3_aa
10 | TRBJ2-7 | TRBV20-1 | SAYTRDEEQY
11 | TRBJ2-7 | TRBV2 | ASAAGGNGELY
12 | TRBJ1-1 | TRBV20-1 | SARPTGKNTEAF
12 | TRBJ2-3 | TRBV10-3 | AISARGSTDTQY
15 | TRBJ2-5 | TRBV7-9 | ASSSGLAGILQETQY
16 | TRBJ1-3 | TRBV15 | ATSRIRDRFITGNTIY
14 | TRBJ1-6 | TRBV19 | ASSPRESSYNSPLH
13 | TRBJ2-3 | TRBV25-1 | ASSESRLVPDTQY
14 | TRBJ1-4 | TRBV15 | ATARVGESTNEKLF
12 | TRBJ1-5 | TRBV10-2 | ASSENRNNQPQH
9 | TRBJ1-6 | TRBV20-1 | SASGDSPLH
14 | TRBJ2-7 | TRBV5-1 | ASSLEYGRSIYEQY
9 | TRBJ1-4 | TRBV29-1 | SVDAGAQLF
12 | TRBJ2-7 | TRBV7-6 | ASSPPGTAYEQY
11 | TRBJ1-6 | TRBV9 | ASSVGFRSPLH
12 | TRBJ2-3 | TRBV7-2 | ASSLVLRTDTQY
10 | TRBJ2-3 | TRBV11-2 | ASSSADATQY
9 | TRBJ2-7 | TRBV20-1 | SAMDFYEQY
12 | TRBJ2-7 | TRBV10-2 | ASSESGYSYEQY
12 | TRBJ2-2 | TRBV28 | ASSPRGDTGELF
12 | TRBJ1-2 | TRBV28 | ASSPPGEPLGYT
12 | TRBJ1-4 | TRBV7-2 | ASSRDNTNEKLF
17 | TRBJ2-7 | TRBV7-6 | ASSLVAVDPLAGAYEQY
12 | TRBJ1-2 | TRBV14 | ASSQDMREYGYT
9 | TRBJ1-2 | TRBV20-1 | SARQSYGYT
13 | TRBJ2-7 | TRBV6-1 | ASSEEGQGAVEQY
15 | TRBJ1-1 | TRBV5-1 | ASSLAGGYSLASEAF
11 | TRBJ2-5 | TRBV7-9 | ASSLEELQTQY